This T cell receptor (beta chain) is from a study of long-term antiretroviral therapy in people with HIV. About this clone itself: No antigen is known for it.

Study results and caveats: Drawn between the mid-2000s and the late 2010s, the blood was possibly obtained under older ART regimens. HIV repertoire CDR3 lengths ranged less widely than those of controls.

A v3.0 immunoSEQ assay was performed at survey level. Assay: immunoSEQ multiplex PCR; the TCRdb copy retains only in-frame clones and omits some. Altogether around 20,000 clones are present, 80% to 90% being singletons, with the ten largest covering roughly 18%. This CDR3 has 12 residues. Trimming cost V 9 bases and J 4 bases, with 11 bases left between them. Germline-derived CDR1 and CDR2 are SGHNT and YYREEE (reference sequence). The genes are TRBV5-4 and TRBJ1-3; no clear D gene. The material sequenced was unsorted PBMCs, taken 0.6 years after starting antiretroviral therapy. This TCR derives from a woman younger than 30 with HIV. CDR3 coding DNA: TGTGCCACTCATCAACAGGGAAACACCATATATTTT. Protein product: CATHQQGNTIYF.